The 9 T cell receptor beta chains below come from one sample, sequenced in a study of shared clonotypes between healthy human individuals. The data were produced by immunoSEQ multiplex PCR, yet TCRdb's version contains in-frame clones alone and is incomplete. In the table there are around 1.6 million clones, under 99% of which are singletons. Sample: naive CD4+ T cells sorted from blood. Subset specified: CD45RA+ positively selected. The receptors shown here come from a man aged 30 to 45 in good health.

The rearrangement joins TRBV18 to TRBJ2-2; D might be TRBD2 (5 bases). Trimming pared 4 bases from V and 4 bases from J, leaving 16 bases between. This CDR3 comprises 16 residues. Germline V lookup: CDR1 KGHSH, CDR2 LQKENI. DNA of the CDR3: TGTGCCAGCTCACGTACTAGGGAACTCCTCACCGGGGAGCTGTTTTTT. Translated, it gives CASSRTRELLTGELFF.

The chain carries TRBV25-1 and TRBJ1-3; D is undetermined. With 4 bases removed from V and 4 bases from J, the gap between germline ends came to 11 bases. Germline V gene lookup returns CDR1 MGHDK and CDR2 SYGVNS. This CDR3 is built from 14 residues. CDR3 sequence (DNA): TGTGCCAGCAGTGCCGTGGGGTCCGGAAACACCATATATTTT. Its translation: CASSAVGSGNTIYF.

J is TRBJ2-1 and V is TRBV5-1; possible D gene TRBD1, 5 bases. This CDR3 is 13 amino acids long. Trimming took 5 bases from V and 3 from J, leaving 9 bases between them. Germline assignment: CDR1 SGHRS and CDR2 YFSETQ. The CDR3 DNA sequence: TGCGCCAGCAGTATTACAGGCTACAATGAGCAGTTCTTC. This encodes CASSITGYNEQFF.

With regard to this clone: In the same sample, other DNA sequences code for this CDR3. V and J are TRBV7-3 and TRBJ2-5; D remains unclear. This CDR3 is built from 12 residues. Per germline, CDR1 SGHTA and CDR2 FQGTGA. V lost 4 bases and J lost 4, with 7 bases in between. This CDR3 reads CASSSSGETQYF. DNA for the CDR3: TGTGCCAGCAGCTCCTCTGGAGAGACCCAGTACTTC.

The chain recombines TRBV2 with TRBJ2-1; weak D call: TRBD1 (5 bases). The V gene's germline CDR1 is SNHLY and CDR2 FYNNEI. The CDR3 runs 15 residues. V shed 5 bases and J shed 0 bases, with 11 bases lying between them. The CDR3 nucleotides read TGTGCCAGCAGTATCAGACAGATCTCCTACAATGAGCAGTTCTTC. Translation: CASSIRQISYNEQFF.

The rearrangement uses TRBV4-1 and TRBJ2-3; no firm D call. CDR1 MGHRA and CDR2 YSYEKL come from the germline V gene. This CDR3 is built from 16 residues. Trimming left V 0 bases short and J 0 bases short, with 10 bases between. The CDR3 loop reads CASSQDRGASTDTQYF. The DNA of the CDR3 is TGCGCCAGCAGCCAAGACAGAGGAGCTAGCACAGATACGCAGTATTTT.

J is TRBJ2-7 and V is TRBV7-2, with D maybe TRBD2 (5 bases). The germline V gene has CDR1 SGHTA and CDR2 FQGNSA. V dropped 5 bases and J dropped 4 bases, with 12 bases sitting between them. The CDR3 has 13 amino acids. Here the CDR3 reads CASSLDYNYEQYF. CDR3 DNA sequence: TGTGCCAGCAGCCTCGACTACAATTACGAGCAGTACTTC.

The chain is built from TRBV27 and TRBJ1-4; D call uncertain. Trimming removed 4 bases at V and 3 bases at J, with 15 bases between. CDR1 is MNHEY and CDR2 is SMNVEV in the germline V gene (reference sequence). The CDR3 covers 16 residues. CDR3 sequence: CASSSPAWIANEKLFF. CDR3 in DNA: TGTGCCAGCAGTTCACCCGCGTGGATAGCTAATGAAAAACTGTTTTTT.

The CDR3: CASSLGTLVRSGGNTIYF. The CDR3 coding sequence is TGTGCCAGCAGCTTAGGGACCCTGGTCAGGTCCGGGGGAAACACCATATATTTT. V gene TRBV7-2 combines with J gene TRBJ1-3; D is ambiguous. CDR1 is SGHTA, CDR2 FQGNSA, per germline. The CDR3 has 18 residues. V gave up 1 base and J gave up 4 bases, with 20 bases separating them.